This passage covers 5 T cell receptor beta chains from one sample sequenced in a study of Ad26.COV2.S vaccination and SARS-CoV-2 variants. The treatment was: 15 to 20 received Ad26.COV2.S at low or high dose, single or two shots; 5 received placebo; per-sample allocation not given. Collection of the samples took place on day 63 after the first injection of vaccine or placebo. The protocol was immunoSEQ multiplex PCR, while the TCRdb copy is restricted to in-frame clones and leaves out a portion. The repertoire consists of around 300,000 clones, with 86% occurring once and the leading ten covering about 10%. The specimen comprised peripheral blood, sampled in a trial of Ad26.COV2.S vaccine versus placebo. The receptors originated from a person between 18 and 65 years old who received the Ad26.COV2.S COVID-19 vaccine or a placebo.

The V call is TRBV29-1, the J call TRBJ1-1; possible D gene TRBD1, 5 bases. From germline, CDR1 is SQVTM and CDR2 ANQGSEA. This CDR3 is built from 12 residues. V lost 7 bases and J lost 0, with 9 bases in between. The CDR3 sequence: CSADSLNTEAFF. The CDR3 DNA reads as TGCAGCGCAGACAGCTTGAACACTGAAGCTTTCTTT.

For this clone: Other DNA sequences in this sample translate to the same CDR3. This sequence joins TRBV6-5 and TRBJ2-2, with D uncertain. The germline V and J ends were trimmed by 3 bases and 5 bases, with 4 bases remaining between them. The CDR3 contains 12 residues. Germline CDR1 is MNHEY and CDR2 is SVGAGI. The CDR3 nucleotides read TGTGCCAGCAGTTATAATACCGGGGAGCTGTTTTTT. It encodes CASSYNTGELFF.

The V and J genes are TRBV3-1 (or the pseudogene TRBV3-2) and TRBJ2-7; 8 bases fit TRBD2. The CDR3 runs to 14 residues. The junction had 7 bases not matched to a gene; V was cut back by 5 bases and J by 4 bases. In germline, CDR1 is LGHDT, CDR2 YNNKEL (reference sequence). The CDR3 protein is CASSVREGRYEQYF. DNA of the CDR3: TGTGCCAGCAGCGTTCGGGAGGGCCGATACGAGCAGTACTTC.

The CDR3 DNA is TGTGCCAGCACTATTAACACAGATACGCAGTATTTT. It encodes CASTINTDTQYF. The chain uses TRBV2 and TRBJ2-3; D remains ambiguous. CDR1 and CDR2 from the germline V gene are SNHLY and FYNNEI. This CDR3 contains 12 residues. Trimming removed 7 bases from V and 2 bases from J, with 7 bases in between. Full variable domain (remainder filled in from reference TRBV2 and TRBJ2-3): EPEVTQTPSHQVTQMGQEVILRCVPISNHLYFYWYRQILGQKVEFLVSFYNNEISEKSEIFDDQFSVERPDGSNFTLKIRSTKLEDSAMYFCASTINTDTQYFGPGTRLTVL.

The chain employs TRBV25-1 and TRBJ1-4; weak D call: TRBD1 (5 bases). The CDR3 has 14 residues. Looked up from germline, CDR1 is MGHDK and CDR2 is SYGVNS. Trimming shortened V by 2 bases and J by 8 bases, and 12 bases separated the two germline ends. The CDR3 is CASSEKQGGEKLFF. As DNA, the CDR3 is TGTGCCAGCAGTGAAAAGCAGGGAGGCGAAAAACTGTTTTTT.